This T cell receptor (beta chain) was recorded in a study of cytomegalovirus exposure and HLA in healthy donors. Germline V gene data show CDR1 as LNHDA and CDR2 as SQIVND (reference sequence). Between the trimmed V and J ends, which lost 3 bases and 3 bases, there was a span of 17 bases. The CDR3 covers 16 residues. The PCR was carried out with 60 Vbeta primers and 13 Jbeta primers. Generated by immunoSEQ multiplex PCR, the TCRdb table keeps only in-frame clones and is missing some. The repertoire includes some 160,000 clones, roughly 72% of them detected once, and roughly 2.1% sits in the top ten. Comment on this clone: The antigen is undetermined.

Notes on the study in general: Later on, an analysis showed TCR association rates differing by HLA locus, with DRB1 the most and HLA-C the fewest.

This clonotype was obtained from a man aged 40-50 years in good health and CMV-seronegative. Sequencing was performed on PBMCs. The chain links TRBV19 to TRBJ1-2, with TRBD1 as a possible D gene (6 bases). In DNA, the CDR3 is TGTGCCAGTAGTATGGGGGGGCAGACAGCCTACTATGGCTACACCTTC. Encoded protein: CASSMGGQTAYYGYTF. The variable domain in full, completed from reference TRBV19 and TRBJ1-2, reads DGGITQSPKYLFRKEGQNVTLSCEQNLNHDAMYWYRQDPGQGLRLIYYSQIVNDFQKGDIAEGYSVSREKKESFPLTVTSAQKNPTAFYLCASSMGGQTAYYGYTFGSGTRLTVV.